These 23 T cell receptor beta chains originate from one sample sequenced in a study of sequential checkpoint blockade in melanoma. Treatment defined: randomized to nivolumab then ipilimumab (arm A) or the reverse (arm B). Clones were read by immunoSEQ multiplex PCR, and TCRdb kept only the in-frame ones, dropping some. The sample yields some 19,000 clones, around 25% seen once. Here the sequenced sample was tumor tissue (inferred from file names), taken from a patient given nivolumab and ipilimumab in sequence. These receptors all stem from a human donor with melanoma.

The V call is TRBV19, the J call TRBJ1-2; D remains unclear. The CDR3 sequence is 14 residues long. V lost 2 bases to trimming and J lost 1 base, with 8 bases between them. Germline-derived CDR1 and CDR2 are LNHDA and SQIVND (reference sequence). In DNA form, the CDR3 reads TGTGCCAGTAGTATACGGACGGTTAACTATGGCTACACCTTC. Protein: CASSIRTVNYGYTF. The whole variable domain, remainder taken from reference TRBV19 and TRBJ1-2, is DGGITQSPKYLFRKEGQNVTLSCEQNLNHDAMYWYRQDPGQGLRLIYYSQIVNDFQKGDIAEGYSVSREKKESFPLTVTSAQKNPTAFYLCASSIRTVNYGYTFGSGTRLTVV.

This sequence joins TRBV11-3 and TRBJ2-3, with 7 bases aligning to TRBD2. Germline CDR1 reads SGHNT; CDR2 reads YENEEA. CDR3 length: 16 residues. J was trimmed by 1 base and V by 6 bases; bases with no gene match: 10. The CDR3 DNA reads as TGTGCCAGCAGTCATTGGGGGAGGGAGGGCACAGATACGCAGTATTTT. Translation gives CASSHWGREGTDTQYF.

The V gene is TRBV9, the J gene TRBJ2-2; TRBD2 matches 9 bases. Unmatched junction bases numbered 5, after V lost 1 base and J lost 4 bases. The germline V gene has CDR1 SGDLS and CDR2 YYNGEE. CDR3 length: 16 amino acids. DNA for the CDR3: TGTGCCAGCAGCGTAAGGACTAGCGTCCCCACCGGGGAGCTGTTTTTT. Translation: CASSVRTSVPTGELFF.

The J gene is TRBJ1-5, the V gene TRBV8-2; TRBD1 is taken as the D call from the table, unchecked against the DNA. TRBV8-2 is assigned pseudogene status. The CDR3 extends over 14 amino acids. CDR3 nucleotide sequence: TGTGCCAGCAGTTTAGGGGTGGGCAATCAGCCCCAGCATTTT. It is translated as CASSLGVGNQPQHF.

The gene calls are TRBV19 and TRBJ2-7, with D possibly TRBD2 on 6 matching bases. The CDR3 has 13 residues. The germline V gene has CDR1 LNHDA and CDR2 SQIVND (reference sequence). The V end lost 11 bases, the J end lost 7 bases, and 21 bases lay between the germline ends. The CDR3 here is CAGPRDSTKEQYF. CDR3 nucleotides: TGTGCCGGTCCGCGGGACTCTACTAAAGAGCAGTACTTC.

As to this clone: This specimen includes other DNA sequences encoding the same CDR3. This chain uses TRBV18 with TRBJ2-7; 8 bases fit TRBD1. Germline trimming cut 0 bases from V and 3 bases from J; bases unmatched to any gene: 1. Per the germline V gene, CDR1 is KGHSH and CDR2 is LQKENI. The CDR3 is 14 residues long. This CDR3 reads CASSPPGQDYEQYF. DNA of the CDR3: TGTGCCAGCTCACCACCGGGACAGGACTACGAGCAGTACTTC. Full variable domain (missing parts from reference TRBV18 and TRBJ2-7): NAGVMQNPRHLVRRRGQEARLRCSPMKGHSHVYWYRQLPEEGLKFMVYLQKENIIDESGMPKERFSAEFPKEGPSILRIQQVVRGDSAAYFCASSPPGQDYEQYFGPGTRLTVT.

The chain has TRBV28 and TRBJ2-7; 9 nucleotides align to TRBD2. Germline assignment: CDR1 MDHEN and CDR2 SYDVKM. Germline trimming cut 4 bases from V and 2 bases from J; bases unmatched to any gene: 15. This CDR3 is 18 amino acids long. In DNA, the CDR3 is TGTGCCAGCAGTTCTCACTTTGGGAGCGGGGGGACCCCCTACGAGCAGTACTTC. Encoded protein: CASSSHFGSGGTPYEQYF.

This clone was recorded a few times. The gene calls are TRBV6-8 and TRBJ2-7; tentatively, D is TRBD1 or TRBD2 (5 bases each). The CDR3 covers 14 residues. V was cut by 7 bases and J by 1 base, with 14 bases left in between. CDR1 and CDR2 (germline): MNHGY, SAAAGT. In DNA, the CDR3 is TGTGCCAGCATACAGGACTCAGGGTCCTACGAGCAGTACTTC. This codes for CASIQDSGSYEQYF.

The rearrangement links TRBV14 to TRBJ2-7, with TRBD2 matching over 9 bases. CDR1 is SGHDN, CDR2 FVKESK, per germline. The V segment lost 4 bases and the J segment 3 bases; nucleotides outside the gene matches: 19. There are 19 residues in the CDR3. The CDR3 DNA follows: TGTGCCAGCAGCCCCTTCTGGGGAAATAGCGGGAGCTCCAACTACGAGCAGTACTTC. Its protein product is CASSPFWGNSGSSNYEQYF.

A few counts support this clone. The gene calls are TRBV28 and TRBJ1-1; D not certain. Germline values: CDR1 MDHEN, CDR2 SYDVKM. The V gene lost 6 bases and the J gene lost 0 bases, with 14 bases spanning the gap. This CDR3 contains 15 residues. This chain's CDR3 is CASRNGGGLNTEAFF. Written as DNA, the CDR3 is TGTGCCAGCAGGAACGGAGGCGGGTTGAACACTGAAGCTTTCTTT. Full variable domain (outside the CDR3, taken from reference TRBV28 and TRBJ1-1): DVKVTQSSRYLVKRTGEKVFLECVQDMDHENMFWYRQDPGLGLRLIYFSYDVKMKEKGDIPEGYSVSREKKERFSLILESASTNQTSMYLCASRNGGGLNTEAFFGQGTRLTVV.

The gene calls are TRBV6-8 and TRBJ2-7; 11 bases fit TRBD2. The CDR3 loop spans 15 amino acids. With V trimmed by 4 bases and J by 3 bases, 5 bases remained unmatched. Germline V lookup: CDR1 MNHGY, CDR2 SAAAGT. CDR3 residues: CASSLALAGGYEQYF. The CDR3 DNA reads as TGTGCCAGCAGTTTGGCTCTAGCGGGGGGCTACGAGCAGTACTTC.

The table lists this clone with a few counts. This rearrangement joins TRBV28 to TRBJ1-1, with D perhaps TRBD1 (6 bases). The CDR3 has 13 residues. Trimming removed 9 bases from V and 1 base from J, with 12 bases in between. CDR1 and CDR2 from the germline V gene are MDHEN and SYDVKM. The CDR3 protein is CASKPGQNTEAFF. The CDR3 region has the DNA TGTGCCAGTAAGCCGGGACAGAACACTGAAGCTTTCTTT.

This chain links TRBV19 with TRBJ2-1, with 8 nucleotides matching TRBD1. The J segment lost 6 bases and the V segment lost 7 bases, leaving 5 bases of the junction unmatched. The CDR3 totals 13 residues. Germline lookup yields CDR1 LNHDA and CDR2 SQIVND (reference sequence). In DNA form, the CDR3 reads TGTGCCAGTACCCCGGACAGGGTCAATGAGCAGTTCTTC. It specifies CASTPDRVNEQFF.

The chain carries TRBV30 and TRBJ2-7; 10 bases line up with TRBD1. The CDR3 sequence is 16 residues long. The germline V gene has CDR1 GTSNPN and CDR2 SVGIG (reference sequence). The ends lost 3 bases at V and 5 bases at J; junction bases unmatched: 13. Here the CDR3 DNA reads TGTGCCTGGAGCTGGGGACAGGGGCCTACTGTAGACGAGCAGTACTTC. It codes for CAWSWGQGPTVDEQYF. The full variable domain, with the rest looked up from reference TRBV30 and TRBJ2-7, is SQTIHQWPATLVQPVGSPLSLECTVEGTSNPNLYWYRQAAGRGLQLLFYSVGIGQISSEVPQNLSASRPQDRQFILSSKKLLLSDSGFYLCAWSWGQGPTVDEQYFGPGTRLTVT.

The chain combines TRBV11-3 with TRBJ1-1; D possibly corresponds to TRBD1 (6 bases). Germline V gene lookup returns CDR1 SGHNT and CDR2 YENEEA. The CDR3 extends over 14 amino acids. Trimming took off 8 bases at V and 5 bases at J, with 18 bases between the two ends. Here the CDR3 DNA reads TGTGCCAGCTCCCCTAATAGGGGGGGAACTGAAGCTTTCTTT. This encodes CASSPNRGGTEAFF.

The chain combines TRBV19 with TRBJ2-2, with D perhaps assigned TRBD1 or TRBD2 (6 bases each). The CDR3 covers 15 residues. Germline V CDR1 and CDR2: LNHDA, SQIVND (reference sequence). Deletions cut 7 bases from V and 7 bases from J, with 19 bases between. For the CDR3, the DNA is TGTGCCAGTAAGGGGGGAAGGGAAAAAGGCGGGGAGCTGTTTTTT. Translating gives CASKGGREKGGELFF.

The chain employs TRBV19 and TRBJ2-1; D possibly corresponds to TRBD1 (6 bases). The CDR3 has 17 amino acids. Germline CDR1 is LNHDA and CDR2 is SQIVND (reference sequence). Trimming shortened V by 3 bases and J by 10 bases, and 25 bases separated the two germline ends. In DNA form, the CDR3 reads TGTGCCAGTAGTATTCCACCCCGGCAGGGGAAGGCATGGGAGCAGTTCTTC. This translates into CASSIPPRQGKAWEQFF.

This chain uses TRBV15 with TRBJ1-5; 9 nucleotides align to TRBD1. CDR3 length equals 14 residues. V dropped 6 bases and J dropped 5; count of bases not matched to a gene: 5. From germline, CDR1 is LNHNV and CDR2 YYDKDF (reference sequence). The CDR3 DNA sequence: TGTGCCACCAGTTCGGACAGGGGAGATCAGCCCCAGCATTTT. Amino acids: CATSSDRGDQPQHF.

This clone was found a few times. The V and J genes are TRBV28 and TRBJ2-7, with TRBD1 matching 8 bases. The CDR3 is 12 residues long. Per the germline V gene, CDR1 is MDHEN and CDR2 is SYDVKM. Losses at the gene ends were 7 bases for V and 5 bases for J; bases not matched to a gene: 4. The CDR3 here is CASNDRGHEQYF. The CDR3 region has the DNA TGTGCCAGCAACGACAGGGGCCACGAGCAGTACTTC.

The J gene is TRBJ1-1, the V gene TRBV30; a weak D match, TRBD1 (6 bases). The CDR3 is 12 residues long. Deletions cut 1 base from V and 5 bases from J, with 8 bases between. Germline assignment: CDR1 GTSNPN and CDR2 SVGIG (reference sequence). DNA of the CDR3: TGTGCCTGGAGTGGCCAGGGGACTGAAGCTTTCTTT. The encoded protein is CAWSGQGTEAFF. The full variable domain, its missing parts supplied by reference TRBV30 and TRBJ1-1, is SQTIHQWPATLVQPVGSPLSLECTVEGTSNPNLYWYRQAAGRGLQLLFYSVGIGQISSEVPQNLSASRPQDRQFILSSKKLLLSDSGFYLCAWSGQGTEAFFGQGTRLTVV.

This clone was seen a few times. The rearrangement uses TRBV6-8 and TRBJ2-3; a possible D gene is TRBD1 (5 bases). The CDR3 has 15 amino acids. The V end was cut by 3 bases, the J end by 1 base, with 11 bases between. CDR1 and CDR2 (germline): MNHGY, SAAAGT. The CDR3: CASSYERGRTDTQYF. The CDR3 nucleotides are TGTGCCAGCAGTTATGAAAGGGGCCGCACAGATACGCAGTATTTT.

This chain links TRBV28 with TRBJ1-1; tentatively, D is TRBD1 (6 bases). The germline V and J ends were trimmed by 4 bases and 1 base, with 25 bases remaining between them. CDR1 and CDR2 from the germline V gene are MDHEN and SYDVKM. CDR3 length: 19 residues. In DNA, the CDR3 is TGTGCCAGCAGTTACCCCACACAGGGCCTTTCACCCTGGAACACTGAAGCTTTCTTT. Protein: CASSYPTQGLSPWNTEAFF.

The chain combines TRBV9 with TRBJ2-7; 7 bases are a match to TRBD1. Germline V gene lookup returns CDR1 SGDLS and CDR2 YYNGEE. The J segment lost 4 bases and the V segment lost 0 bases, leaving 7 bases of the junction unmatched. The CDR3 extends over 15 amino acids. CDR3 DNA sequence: TGTGCCAGCAGCGTAGCAGGGGGTATCTTTTACGAGCAGTACTTC. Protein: CASSVAGGIFYEQYF.